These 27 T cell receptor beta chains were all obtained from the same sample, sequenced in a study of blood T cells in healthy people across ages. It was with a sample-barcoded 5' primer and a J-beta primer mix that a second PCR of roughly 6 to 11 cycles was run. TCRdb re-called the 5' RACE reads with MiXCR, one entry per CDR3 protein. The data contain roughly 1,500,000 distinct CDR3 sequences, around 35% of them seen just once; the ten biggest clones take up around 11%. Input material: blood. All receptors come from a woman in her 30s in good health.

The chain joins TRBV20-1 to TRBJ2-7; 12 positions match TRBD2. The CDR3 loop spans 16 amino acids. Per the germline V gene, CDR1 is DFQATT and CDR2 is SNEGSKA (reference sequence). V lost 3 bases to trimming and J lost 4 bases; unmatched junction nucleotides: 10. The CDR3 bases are TGCAGTGCTAGCATCCCGCTAGCGGGGGGGCAGTACGAGCAGTACTTC. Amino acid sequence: CSASIPLAGGQYEQYF.

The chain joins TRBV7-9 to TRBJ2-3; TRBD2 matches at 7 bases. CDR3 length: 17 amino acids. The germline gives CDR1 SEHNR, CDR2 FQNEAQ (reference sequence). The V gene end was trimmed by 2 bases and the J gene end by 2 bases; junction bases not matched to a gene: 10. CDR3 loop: CASSLIPGLPYTDTQYF. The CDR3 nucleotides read TGTGCCAGCAGCTTAATTCCGGGACTACCTTACACAGATACGCAGTATTTT.

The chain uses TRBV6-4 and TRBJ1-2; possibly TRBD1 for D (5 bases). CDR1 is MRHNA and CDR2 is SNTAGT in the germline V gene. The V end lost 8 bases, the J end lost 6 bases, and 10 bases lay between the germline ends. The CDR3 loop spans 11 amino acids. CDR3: CASEQANGYTF. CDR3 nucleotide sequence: TGTGCCAGCGAACAGGCAAATGGCTACACCTTC.

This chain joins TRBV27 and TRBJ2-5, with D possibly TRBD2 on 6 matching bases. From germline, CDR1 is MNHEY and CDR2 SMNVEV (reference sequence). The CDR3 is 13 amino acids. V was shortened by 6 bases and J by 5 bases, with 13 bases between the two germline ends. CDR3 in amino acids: CASSWRGEETQYF. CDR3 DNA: TGTGCCAGCAGCTGGAGGGGAGAGGAGACCCAGTACTTC.

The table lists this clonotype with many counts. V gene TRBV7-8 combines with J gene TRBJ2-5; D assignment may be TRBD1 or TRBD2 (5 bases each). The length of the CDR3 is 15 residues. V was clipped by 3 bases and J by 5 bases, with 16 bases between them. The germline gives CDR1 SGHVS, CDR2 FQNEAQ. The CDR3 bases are TGTGCCAGCAGCTTCACGGCCTGGGGGAAGGAGACCCAGTACTTC. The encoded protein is CASSFTAWGKETQYF.

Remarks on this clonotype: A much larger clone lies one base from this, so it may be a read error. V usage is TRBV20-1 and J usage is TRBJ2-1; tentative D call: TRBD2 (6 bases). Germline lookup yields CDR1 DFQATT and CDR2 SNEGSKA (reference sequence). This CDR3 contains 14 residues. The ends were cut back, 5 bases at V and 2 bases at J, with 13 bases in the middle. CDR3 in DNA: TGCAGTGCTTCCCGGGGGAGCCCCTACAATGAGCAGTTCTTC. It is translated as CSASRGSPYNEQFF.

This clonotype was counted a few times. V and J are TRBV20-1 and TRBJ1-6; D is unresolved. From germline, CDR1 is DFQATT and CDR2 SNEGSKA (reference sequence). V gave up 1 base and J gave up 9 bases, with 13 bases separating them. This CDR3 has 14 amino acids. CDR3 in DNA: TGCAGTGCTAGAGCGAGGGTCTTAGCTTCACCCCTCCACTTT. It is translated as CSARARVLASPLHF.

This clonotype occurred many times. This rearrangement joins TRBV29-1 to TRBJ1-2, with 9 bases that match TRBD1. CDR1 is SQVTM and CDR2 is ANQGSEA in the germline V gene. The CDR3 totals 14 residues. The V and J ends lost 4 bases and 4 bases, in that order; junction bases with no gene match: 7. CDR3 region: CSVVPATGGYGYTF. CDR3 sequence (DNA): TGCAGCGTTGTTCCCGCGACAGGGGGCTATGGCTACACCTTC.

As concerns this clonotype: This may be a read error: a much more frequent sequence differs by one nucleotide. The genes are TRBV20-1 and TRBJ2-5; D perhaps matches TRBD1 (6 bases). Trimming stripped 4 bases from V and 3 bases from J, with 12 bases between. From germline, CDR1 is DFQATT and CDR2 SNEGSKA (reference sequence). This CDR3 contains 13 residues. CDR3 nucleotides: TGCAGTGCTACCAGCAGGGGTGAAGAGACCCAGTACTTC. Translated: CSATSRGEETQYF.

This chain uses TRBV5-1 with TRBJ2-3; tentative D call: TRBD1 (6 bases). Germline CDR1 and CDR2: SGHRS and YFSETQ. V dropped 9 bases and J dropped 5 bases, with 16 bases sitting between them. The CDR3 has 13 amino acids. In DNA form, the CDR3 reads TGCGCCACCGCGGCAGGGGCCCGAGATACGCAGTATTTT. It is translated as CATAAGARDTQYF.

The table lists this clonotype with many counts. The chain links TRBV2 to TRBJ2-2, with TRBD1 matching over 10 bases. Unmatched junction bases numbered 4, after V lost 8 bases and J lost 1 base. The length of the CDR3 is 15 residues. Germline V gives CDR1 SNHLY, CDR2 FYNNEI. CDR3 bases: TGTGCCAGCGGGGGACAGGGGAGGAACACCGGGGAGCTGTTTTTT. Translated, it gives CASGGQGRNTGELFF.

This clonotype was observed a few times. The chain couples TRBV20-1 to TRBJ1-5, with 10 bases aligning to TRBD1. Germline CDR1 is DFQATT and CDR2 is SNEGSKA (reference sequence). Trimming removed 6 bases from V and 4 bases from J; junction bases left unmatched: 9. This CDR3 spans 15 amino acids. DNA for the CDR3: TGCAGTGCGGCGCCGGGACAGGGGTTTAATCAGCCCCAGCATTTT. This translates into CSAAPGQGFNQPQHF.

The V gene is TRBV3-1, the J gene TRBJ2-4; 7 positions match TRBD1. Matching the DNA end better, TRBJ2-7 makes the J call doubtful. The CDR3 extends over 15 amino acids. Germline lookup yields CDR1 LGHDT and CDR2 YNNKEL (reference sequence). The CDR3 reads CASSIGETGRNEQYF. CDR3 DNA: TGTGCCAGCAGTATAGGAGAGACAGGGCGCAACGAGCAGTACTTC.

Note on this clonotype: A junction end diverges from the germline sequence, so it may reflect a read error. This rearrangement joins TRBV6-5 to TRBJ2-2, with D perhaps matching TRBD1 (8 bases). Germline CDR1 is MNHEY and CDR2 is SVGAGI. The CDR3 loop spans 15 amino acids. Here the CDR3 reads CASSYTQGGTGELCF. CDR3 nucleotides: TGTGCCAGCAGTTATACACAGGGGGGGACCGGGGAGCTGTGTTTT.

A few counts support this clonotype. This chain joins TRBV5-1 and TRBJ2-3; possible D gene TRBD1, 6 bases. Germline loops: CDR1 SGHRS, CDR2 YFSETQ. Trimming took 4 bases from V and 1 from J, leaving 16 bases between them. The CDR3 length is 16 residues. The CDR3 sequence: CASSSSNRARTDTQYF. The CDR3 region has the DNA TGCGCCAGCAGCAGTTCAAACAGGGCCCGCACAGATACGCAGTATTTT.

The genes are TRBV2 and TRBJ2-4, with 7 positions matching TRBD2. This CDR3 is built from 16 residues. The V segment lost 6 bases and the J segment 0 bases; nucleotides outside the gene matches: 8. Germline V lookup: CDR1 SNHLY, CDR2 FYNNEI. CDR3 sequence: CASSARLAAAKNIQYF. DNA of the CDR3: TGTGCCAGCAGCGCCCGACTAGCAGCAGCCAAAAACATTCAGTACTTC. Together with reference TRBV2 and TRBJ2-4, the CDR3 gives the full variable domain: EPEVTQTPSHQVTQMGQEVILRCVPISNHLYFYWYRQILGQKVEFLVSFYNNEISEKSEIFDDQFSVERPDGSNFTLKIRSTKLEDSAMYFCASSARLAAAKNIQYFGAGTRLSVL.

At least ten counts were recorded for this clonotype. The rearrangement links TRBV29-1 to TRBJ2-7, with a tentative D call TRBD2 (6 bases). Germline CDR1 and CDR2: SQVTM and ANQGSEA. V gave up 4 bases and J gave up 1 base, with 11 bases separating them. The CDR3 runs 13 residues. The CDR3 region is CSVVGSGSYEQYF. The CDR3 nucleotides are TGCAGCGTTGTAGGTAGCGGTTCCTACGAGCAGTACTTC.

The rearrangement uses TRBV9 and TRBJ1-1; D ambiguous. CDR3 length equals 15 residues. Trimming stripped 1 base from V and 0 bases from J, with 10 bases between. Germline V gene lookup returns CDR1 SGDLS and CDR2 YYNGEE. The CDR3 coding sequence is TGTGCCAGCAGCGTAATAGAAGTAATGAACACTGAAGCTTTCTTT. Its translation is CASSVIEVMNTEAFF.

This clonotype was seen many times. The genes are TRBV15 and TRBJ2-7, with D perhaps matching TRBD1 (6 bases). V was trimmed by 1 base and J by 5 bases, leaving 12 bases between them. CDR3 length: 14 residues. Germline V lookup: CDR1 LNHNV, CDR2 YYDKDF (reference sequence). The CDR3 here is CATSRAARTDEQYF. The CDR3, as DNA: TGTGCCACCAGCAGAGCAGCCAGGACAGACGAGCAGTACTTC.

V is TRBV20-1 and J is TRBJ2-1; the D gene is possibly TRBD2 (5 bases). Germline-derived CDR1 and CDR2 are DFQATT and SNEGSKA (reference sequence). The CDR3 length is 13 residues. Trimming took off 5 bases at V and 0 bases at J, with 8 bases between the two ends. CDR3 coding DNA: TGCAGTGCTGTCGGGAACTCCTACAATGAGCAGTTCTTC. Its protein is CSAVGNSYNEQFF.

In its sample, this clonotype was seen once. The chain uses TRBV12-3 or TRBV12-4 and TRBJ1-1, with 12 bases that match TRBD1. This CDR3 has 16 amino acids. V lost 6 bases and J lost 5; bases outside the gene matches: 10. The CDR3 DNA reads TGTGCCAGCAGCCAGGGACAGGGGGCGATGGGAACTGAAGCTTTCTTT. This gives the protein CASSQGQGAMGTEAFF.

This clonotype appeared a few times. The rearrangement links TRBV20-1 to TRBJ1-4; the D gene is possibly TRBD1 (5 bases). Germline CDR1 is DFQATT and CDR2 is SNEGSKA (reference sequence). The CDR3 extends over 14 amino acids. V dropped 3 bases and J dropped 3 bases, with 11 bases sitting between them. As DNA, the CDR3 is TGCAGTGCTAGTTCCAGGGCAGCTAATGAAAAACTGTTTTTT. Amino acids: CSASSRAANEKLFF.

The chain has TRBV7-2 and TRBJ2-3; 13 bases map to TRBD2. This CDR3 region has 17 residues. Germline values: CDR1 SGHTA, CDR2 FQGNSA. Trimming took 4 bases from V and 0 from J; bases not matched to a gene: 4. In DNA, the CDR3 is TGTGCCAGCAGCTCTCCGGGACTAGCGGGGAGCACAGATACGCAGTATTTT. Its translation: CASSSPGLAGSTDTQYF.

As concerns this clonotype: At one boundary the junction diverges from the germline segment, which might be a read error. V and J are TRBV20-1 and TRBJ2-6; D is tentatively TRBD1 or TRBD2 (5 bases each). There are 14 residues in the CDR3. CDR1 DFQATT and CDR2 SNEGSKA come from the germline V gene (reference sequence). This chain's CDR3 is CSAISVAGANVPTF. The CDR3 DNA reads TGCAGTGCTATTAGCGTGGCTGGGGCCAACGTCCCGACTTTC.

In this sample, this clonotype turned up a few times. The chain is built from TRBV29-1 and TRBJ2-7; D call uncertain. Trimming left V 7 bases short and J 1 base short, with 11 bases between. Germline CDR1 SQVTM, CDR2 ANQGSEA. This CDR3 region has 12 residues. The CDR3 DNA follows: TGCAGCGCTTCTATAACGTCCTACGAGCAGTACTTC. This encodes CSASITSYEQYF.

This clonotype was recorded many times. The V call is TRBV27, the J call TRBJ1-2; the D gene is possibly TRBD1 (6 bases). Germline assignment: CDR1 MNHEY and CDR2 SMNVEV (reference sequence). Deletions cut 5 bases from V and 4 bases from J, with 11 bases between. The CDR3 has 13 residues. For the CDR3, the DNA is TGTGCCAGCAGTCCCAGGGGCGGCTATGGCTACACCTTC. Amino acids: CASSPRGGYGYTF.

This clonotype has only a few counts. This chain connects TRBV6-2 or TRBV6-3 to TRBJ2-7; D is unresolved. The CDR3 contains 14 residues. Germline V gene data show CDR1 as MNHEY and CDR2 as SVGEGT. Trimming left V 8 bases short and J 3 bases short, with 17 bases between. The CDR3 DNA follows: TGTGCCAGCGCGTTTCATATAAAGGACTACGAGCAGTACTTC. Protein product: CASAFHIKDYEQYF.